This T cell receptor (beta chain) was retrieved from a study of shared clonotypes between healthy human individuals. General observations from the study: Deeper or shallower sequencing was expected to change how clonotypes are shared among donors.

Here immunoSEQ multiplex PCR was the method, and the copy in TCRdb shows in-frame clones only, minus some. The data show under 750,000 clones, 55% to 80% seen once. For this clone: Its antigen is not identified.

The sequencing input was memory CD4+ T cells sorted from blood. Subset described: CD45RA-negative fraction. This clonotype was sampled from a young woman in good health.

CDR3 nucleotides: TGTGCCAGCAGTTTCCCGAGCTCTGGGGCCAACGTCCTGACTTTC. Residues: CASSFPSSGANVLTF. The chain is built from TRBV6-5 and TRBJ2-6; no clear D gene. This CDR3 is 15 amino acids long. Germline lookup yields CDR1 MNHEY and CDR2 SVGAGI. Trimming stripped 4 bases from V and 0 bases from J, with 7 bases between.